This is a list of T cell receptor beta chains from one sample in a study of OX40 agonist ivuxolimab in advanced cancers. Assay used: immunoSEQ multiplex PCR; TCRdb lists only in-frame clones, some missing. The sample records tens of thousands of clones, roughly 84% being singletons. Sample: CD4+ or CD8+ T cells sorted from blood, taken in a trial of the OX40 agonist ivuxolimab. The source of these receptors is an adult with an advanced solid tumor such as melanoma, head and neck, liver or kidney cancer. The CDR3 runs from the conserved cysteine through the conserved F or W. D genes are given only for firm matches. Size values are once, few and many counts, or a class for expanded clones, and some rows have none.

j_call | v_call | clone_size | d_call | cdr3_aa | cdr3_nt
TRBJ1-2 | TRBV29-1 | once | - | CSASGDNYGYTF | TGCAGCGCCTCAGGAGATAACTATGGCTACACCTTC
TRBJ2-1 | TRBV29-1 | - | - | CSVVSGIEQFF | TGCAGCGTTGTGTCAGGGATTGAGCAGTTCTTC
TRBJ1-2 | TRBV7-6 | - | - | CASSLEQGNIYGYTF | TGTGCCAGCAGCTTAGAACAGGGAAACATCTATGGCTACACCTTC
TRBJ2-2 | TRBV28 | - | TRBD2 | CASSFPPGLGNTGELFF | TGTGCCAGCAGTTTTCCACCGGGACTAGGGAACACCGGGGAGCTGTTTTTT
TRBJ2-7 | TRBV5-5 | once | - | CASSLALEQYF | TGTGCCAGCAGCTTGGCGCTCGAGCAGTACTTC
TRBJ2-5 | TRBV7-9 | once | TRBD1 | CASSHRDRGETQYF | TGTGCCAGCAGCCACCGGGACAGGGGAGAGACCCAGTACTTC
TRBJ2-7 | TRBV27 | - | - | CASSLGLAREQYF | TGTGCCAGCAGTTTAGGGCTAGCGCGCGAGCAGTACTTC
TRBJ1-2 | TRBV7-2 | - | - | CASTLAYGYTF | TGTGCCAGCACCCTGGCCTATGGCTACACCTTC
TRBJ2-7 | TRBV5-8 | - | - | CASSPSYEQYF | TGTGCCAGCAGCCCTTCCTACGAGCAGTACTTC
TRBJ2-5 | TRBV6-1 | - | - | CASSEVRGRGPETQYF | TGTGCCAGCAGTGAAGTGAGAGGGAGGGGGCCGGAGACCCAGTACTTC
TRBJ2-2 | TRBV4-1 | few | - | CASSQGADHTGELFF | TGCGCCAGCAGCCAAGGGGCCGATCACACCGGGGAGCTGTTTTTT
TRBJ2-5 | TRBV30 | - | TRBD1 | CAWSYTRGLGETQYF | TGTGCCTGGAGTTATACCAGGGGGCTAGGGGAGACCCAGTACTTC
TRBJ2-7 | TRBV28 | - | TRBD2 | CASSLGTSGSSGYEQCF | TGTGCCAGCAGTCTTGGGACTAGCGGGAGCTCCGGGTACGAGCAGTGCTTC
TRBJ1-1 | TRBV30 | few | - | CAWTRRFEAFF | TGTGCCTGGACTAGACGGTTTGAAGCTTTCTTT
TRBJ2-1 | TRBV6-1 | - | TRBD1 | CASLETGVYNEQFF | TGTGCCAGCCTGGAGACAGGGGTCTACAATGAGCAGTTCTTC
TRBJ2-1 | TRBV7-6 | - | - | CASSALIGDRYNEQFF | TGTGCCAGCAGCGCACTTATCGGGGACCGGTACAATGAGCAGTTCTTC
TRBJ1-3 | TRBV6-5 | - | - | CASSYSGSGNTIYF | TGTGCCAGCAGTTACTCGGGCTCTGGAAACACCATATATTTT
TRBJ1-1 | TRBV6-5 | - | TRBD1 | CASSPGTALIEAFF | TGTGCCAGCAGCCCCGGGACAGCCTTAATTGAAGCTTTCTTT
TRBJ1-1 | TRBV5-1 | - | - | CASNLFLGSTEAFF | TGCGCCAGCAACTTATTCCTCGGTAGCACTGAAGCTTTCTTT
TRBJ2-5 | TRBV9 | - | - | CASSVEPGVETQYF | TGTGCCAGCAGCGTCGAACCAGGGGTAGAGACCCAGTACTTC
TRBJ2-7 | TRBV5-1 | once | - | CASSLVSRVLGYEQYF | TGCGCCAGCAGCTTGGTTTCCAGGGTACTCGGGTACGAGCAGTACTTC